Listed below are T cell receptor beta chains from one sample, sequenced in a study of control samples from healthy donors and cancer patients. The protocol was immunoSEQ multiplex PCR, while the TCRdb copy is restricted to in-frame clones and leaves out a portion. The repertoire holds 160,000 or so clones, with approximately 94% as singletons. What was sequenced was PBMCs. The source of these receptors is a man aged 60-69 years with colorectal cancer. Each CDR3 is given with its conserved first and last residue. Fields, in order: J gene, clone size, D gene, V gene, CDR3 protein, CDR3 DNA. D genes are given only for firm matches. Clone size is shown for a subset of rows, as once, few, many or a class of expanded clone.

>TRBJ1-2|NA|NA|TRBV11-2
CASSLVGTGGYTF
TGTGCCAGCAGCTTAGTAGGTACGGGAGGCTACACCTTC
>TRBJ1-1|NA|NA|TRBV10-2
CASSESTGHGVEAFF
TGCGCCAGCAGTGAGTCGACGGGACATGGTGTTGAAGCTTTCTTT
>TRBJ2-7|NA|TRBD1|TRBV3-1/TRBV3-2
CASSKGQGSDEQYF
TGTGCCAGCAGCAAGGGACAGGGTAGCGACGAGCAGTACTTC
>TRBJ2-1|NA|NA|TRBV5-1
CASSPGSGDEQFF
TGCGCCAGCAGCCCGGGGTCCGGGGATGAGCAGTTCTTC
>TRBJ1-1|NA|NA|TRBV6-2/TRBV6-3
CASSYSRVGTEAFF
TGTGCCAGCAGTTACTCGAGAGTGGGCACTGAAGCTTTCTTT
>TRBJ1-5|NA|NA|TRBV12-3/TRBV12-4
CASSLGARQPQHF
TGTGCCAGCAGCCTGGGGGCGCGTCAGCCCCAGCATTTT
>TRBJ2-7|NA|NA|TRBV5-1
CASMLGDPTYEQYF
TGCGCCAGCATGCTTGGGGACCCCACCTACGAGCAGTACTTC
>TRBJ2-7|NA|NA|TRBV9
CASSVRSYEQYF
TGTGCCAGCAGCGTGAGAAGCTACGAGCAGTACTTC
>TRBJ1-4|NA|NA|TRBV5-6
CASRKTSDEKLFF
TGTGCCTCCCGCAAGACAAGCGATGAAAAACTGTTTTTT
>TRBJ2-3|NA|TRBD1|TRBV18
CASSPQQGATDTQYF
TGTGCCAGCTCACCACAACAGGGGGCTACAGATACGCAGTATTTT
>TRBJ2-2|once|TRBD2|TRBV6-5
CAAWAAGGGTGELFF
TGTGCCGCTTGGGCGGCGGGGGGCGGTACCGGGGAGCTGTTTTTT
>TRBJ1-2|NA|TRBD1|TRBV7-9
CASSLVETGVSGYTF
TGTGCCAGCAGCTTAGTAGAGACAGGGGTATCTGGCTACACCTTC
>TRBJ1-4|NA|NA|TRBV7-9
CASSSVVDEKLFF
TGTGCCAGCAGCTCGGTCGTCGATGAAAAACTGTTTTTT
>TRBJ2-5|NA|TRBD1|TRBV19
CASRPTGVAWETQYF
TGTGCCAGTAGACCGACAGGGGTAGCTTGGGAGACCCAGTACTTC
>TRBJ1-1|once|TRBD1|TRBV5-4
CASRPKGAWDTEAFF
TGTGCCAGCAGACCTAAGGGGGCATGGGACACTGAAGCTTTCTTT
>TRBJ1-1|few|NA|TRBV10-1
CASRTENTEAFF
TGCGCCAGTCGGACAGAGAACACTGAAGCTTTCTTT
>TRBJ1-3|NA|NA|TRBV7-9
CASSTIQVSGNTIYF
TGTGCCAGCAGCACGATACAGGTCTCTGGAAACACCATATATTTT
>TRBJ1-5|NA|TRBD1|TRBV19
CASSAGQGAWQPQHF
TGTGCCAGTAGTGCCGGACAGGGGGCTTGGCAGCCCCAGCATTTT
>TRBJ2-7|NA|NA|TRBV6-5
CASSYLITAYEQYF
TGTGCCAGCAGTTACCTTATAACAGCCTACGAGCAGTACTTC
>TRBJ1-1|NA|NA|TRBV12-3/TRBV12-4
CASSSGSTEAFF
TGTGCCAGCAGTTCAGGGTCCACTGAAGCTTTCTTT
>TRBJ2-1|NA|TRBD1|TRBV6-5
CASTYDRGGIQQFF
TGTGCCAGCACATATGACAGGGGAGGCATACAGCAGTTCTTC
>TRBJ2-7|NA|NA|TRBV5-4
CASSLQGGDREQYF
TGTGCCAGCAGCCTACAGGGAGGAGATCGCGAGCAGTACTTC
>TRBJ1-2|NA|NA|TRBV30
CAWTQGQSYGYTF
TGTGCCTGGACCCAAGGACAGAGCTATGGCTACACCTTC
>TRBJ1-4|NA|NA|TRBV28
CASTTFGEKLFF
TGTGCCAGCACTACGTTCGGAGAAAAACTGTTTTTT
>TRBJ2-7|NA|NA|TRBV11-2
CASSLTVRQYF
TGTGCCAGCAGCTTAACCGTAAGGCAGTACTTC
>TRBJ2-6|NA|NA|TRBV27
CASSLYRDGANVLTF
TGTGCCAGCAGTTTGTACAGGGATGGGGCCAACGTCCTGACTTTC
>TRBJ1-6|NA|NA|TRBV30
CAWSVAQGPTGNSPLHF
TGTGCCTGGAGTGTTGCCCAGGGGCCCACTGGGAATTCACCCCTCCACTTT
>TRBJ1-2|few|TRBD1|TRBV18
CASSPRDRLYGYTF
TGTGCCAGCTCACCCAGGGACAGGTTATATGGCTACACCTTC
>TRBJ2-7|NA|NA|TRBV13
CASSLAGQGGNEQYF
TGTGCCAGCAGCTTAGCTGGGCAGGGGGGCAACGAGCAGTACTTC